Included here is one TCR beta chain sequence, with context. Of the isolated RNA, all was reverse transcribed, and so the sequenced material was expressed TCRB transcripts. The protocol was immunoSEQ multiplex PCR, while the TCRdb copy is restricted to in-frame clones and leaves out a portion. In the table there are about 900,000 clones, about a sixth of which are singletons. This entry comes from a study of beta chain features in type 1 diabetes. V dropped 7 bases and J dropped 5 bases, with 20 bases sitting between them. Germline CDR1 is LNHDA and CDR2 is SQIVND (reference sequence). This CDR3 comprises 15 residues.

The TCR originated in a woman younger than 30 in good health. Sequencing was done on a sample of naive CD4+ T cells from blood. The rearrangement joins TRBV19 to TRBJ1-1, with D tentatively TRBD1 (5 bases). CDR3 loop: CASIPRSWGSTEAFF. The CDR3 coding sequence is TGTGCCAGTATTCCCAGAAGCTGGGGGTCGACTGAAGCTTTCTTT. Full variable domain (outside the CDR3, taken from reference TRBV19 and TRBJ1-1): DGGITQSPKYLFRKEGQNVTLSCEQNLNHDAMYWYRQDPGQGLRLIYYSQIVNDFQKGDIAEGYSVSREKKESFPLTVTSAQKNPTAFYLCASIPRSWGSTEAFFGQGTRLTVV.